The source of this T cell receptor beta chain is a study of control samples from healthy donors and cancer patients (dated by TCRdb to 2019 to 2021). At the junction V is shortened by 5 bases and J by 4 bases, with 10 bases in between. In the germline V gene, CDR1 corresponds to SGHTA and CDR2 to FQGTGA. The CDR3 measures 13 amino acids from cysteine to phenylalanine. This entry keeps only the CDR3 DNA: 39 bases, framed from base 1. The library was generated by the immunoSEQ multiplex PCR assay. TCRdb's version of the immuneACCESS table is confined to in-frame rearrangements and falls short of the full clone set. An unresolved V gene accounts for under half of the shortfall where checked; the remainder is of unknown origin. The sample includes 150,000 to 200,000 clones, with 92% observed a single time. The ten top clones hold 0.68% of the sample. Concerning this clone: Its antigen target is currently unknown. One base away there is no much larger clone; base qualities are not given.

Sequencing was done on a sample of blood. Recombination linked TRBV7-3 to TRBJ2-3; the D gene cannot be resolved reliably. The receptor comes from a woman in her 30s in good health. The bases are TGTGCCAGCAGCCCCTCAAGGTCAGATACGCAGTATTTT. Translated, this gives CASSPSRSDTQYF.